The 5 T cell receptor beta chains below were found in one sample sequenced in a study of T cells after yellow fever vaccination. Each CDR3 protein gets one entry after TCRdb re-called the 5' RACE reads with MiXCR. This table holds hundreds of thousands of distinct CDR3 sequences, roughly 12% found once. The sample in question was PBMCs, obtained on the day of the yellow fever booster vaccination. These receptors were collected from a man aged 25 to 40 who received the YFV17D yellow fever vaccine.

In this sample, this clonotype turned up a few times. This chain connects TRBV7-2 to TRBJ2-1; no definite D call. The V gene's germline CDR1 is SGHTA and CDR2 FQGNSA. This CDR3 spans 16 amino acids. The V gene lost 5 bases and the J gene lost 8 bases, with 22 bases spanning the gap. CDR3 nucleotide sequence: TGTGCCAGCAGCGCCCTACGGAGTTTGTTCGCACATGAGCAGTTCTTC. Amino acids: CASSALRSLFAHEQFF.

This clonotype has only a few counts. The CDR3 bases are TGTGCCAGCAGCTTCGCGGGGGCCCCCTACGAGCAGTACTTC. Protein: CASSFAGAPYEQYF. The V and J genes are TRBV7-9 and TRBJ2-7; TRBD2 might be the D (7 bases). The CDR3 loop spans 14 amino acids. The ends were cut back, 3 bases at V and 2 bases at J, with 11 bases in the middle. Germline V gene sequence: CDR1 SEHNR, CDR2 FQNEAQ (reference sequence).

This clonotype was recorded a few times. V usage is TRBV14 and J usage is TRBJ2-1; TRBD2 matches at 13 bases. With V trimmed by 6 bases and J by 8 bases, 7 bases remained unmatched. The CDR3 has 15 amino acids. Germline V gene sequence: CDR1 SGHDN, CDR2 FVKESK. CDR3 DNA: TGTGCCAGCAGTCAGACTAGCGGGAGGACGTATGAGCAGTTCTTC. Protein product: CASSQTSGRTYEQFF.

The V and J genes are TRBV20-1 and TRBJ2-6; the D is unclear. V was pared by 6 bases and J by 7 bases, with 10 bases between. The germline V gene encodes CDR1 DFQATT and CDR2 SNEGSKA (reference sequence). This CDR3 contains 12 residues. DNA for the CDR3: TGCAGTGCCCGAGTCAACGCCAACGTCCTGACTTTC. It specifies CSARVNANVLTF.

In its sample, this clonotype was seen a few times. The V and J genes are TRBV7-9 and TRBJ2-3; the D is unclear. Trimming cost V 6 bases and J 6 bases, with 10 bases left between them. Germline-derived CDR1 and CDR2 are SEHNR and FQNEAQ (reference sequence). The CDR3 consists of 12 residues. DNA for the CDR3: TGTGCCAGCAGGGAGTTCGCGGATACGCAGTATTTT. Its translation is CASREFADTQYF. The full variable domain, rest sourced from reference TRBV7-9 and TRBJ2-3, is DTGVSQNPRHKITKRGQNVTFRCDPISEHNRLYWYRQTLGQGPEFLTYFQNEAQLEKSRLLSDRFSAERPKGSFSTLEIQRTEQGDSAMYLCASREFADTQYFGPGTRLTVL.